What follows are 28 T cell receptor beta chains derived from one specimen sequenced in a study of cytomegalovirus exposure and HLA in healthy donors. Libraries were prepared by immunoSEQ multiplex PCR; TCRdb keeps only in-frame clonotypes and omits some of them. The sample holds some 140,000 clones, roughly 90% seen once. The specimen was PBMCs. The receptors derive from a young man in good health and CMV-seropositive.

The chain joins TRBV5-4 to TRBJ1-4; 8 nucleotides agree with TRBD1. The length of the CDR3 is 15 residues. From germline, CDR1 is SGHNT and CDR2 YYREEE (reference sequence). The ends lost 4 bases at V and 6 bases at J; junction bases unmatched: 8. Written as DNA, the CDR3 is TGTGCCAGCAGCACAGACAGGGGAATGGATGAAAAACTGTTTTTT. Its protein product is CASSTDRGMDEKLFF.

This clone showed up just once. The chain joins TRBV27 to TRBJ2-1; 14 bases are shared with TRBD2. CDR1 MNHEY and CDR2 SMNVEV come from the germline V gene (reference sequence). The CDR3 is 18 amino acids. The ends lost 5 bases at V and 8 bases at J; junction bases unmatched: 14. The CDR3 spells CASSPGTRLAGGSHEQFF. CDR3 DNA: TGTGCCAGCAGTCCCGGAACACGACTAGCGGGAGGGAGCCATGAGCAGTTCTTC.

A single count supports this clone. The chain uses TRBV4-3 and TRBJ2-5; 15 bases fit TRBD2. This CDR3 is built from 20 residues. The V gene's germline CDR1 is LGHNA and CDR2 YSLEER. V shed 2 bases, J shed 5 bases, and the junction held 15 bases outside the gene matches. The CDR3 is CASSQWGLAGGDGTTETQYF. The CDR3 nucleotides read TGCGCCAGCAGCCAATGGGGACTAGCGGGAGGAGACGGTACCACGGAGACCCAGTACTTC.

The chain employs TRBV5-1 and TRBJ2-3; 11 bases fit TRBD2. The length of the CDR3 is 16 residues. After removal of 0 bases from V and 6 bases from J, the junction contained 6 bases not matched to a gene. Germline V lookup: CDR1 SGHRS, CDR2 YFSETQ. The CDR3: CASSLAGTSGQDTQYF. The CDR3 nucleotides are TGCGCCAGCAGCTTGGCCGGGACTAGCGGACAGGATACGCAGTATTTT.

Note on this clone: At the DNA level, this CDR3 is encoded by other sequences in the same sample as well. J is TRBJ2-7 and V is TRBV9, with 7 nucleotides matching TRBD1. With 2 bases clipped from V and 2 bases from J, the junction kept 1 base outside the gene matches. The CDR3 sequence is 13 residues long. Germline CDR1 reads SGDLS; CDR2 reads YYNGEE. The DNA of the CDR3 is TGTGCCAGCAGCGTTGGGACAGCCTACGAGCAGTACTTC. Protein product: CASSVGTAYEQYF.

The chain has TRBV7-2 and TRBJ1-2; D might be TRBD1 (5 bases). Per germline, CDR1 SGHTA and CDR2 FQGNSA. This CDR3 is 14 amino acids long. Between the trimmed V and J ends, which lost 3 bases and 8 bases, there was a span of 16 bases. The CDR3 protein is CASSFGTGSGGYTF. CDR3 nucleotide sequence: TGTGCCAGCAGCTTCGGAACAGGCTCAGGGGGCTACACCTTC.

The chain joins TRBV7-9 to TRBJ2-7, with a possible D match to TRBD1 (5 bases). The CDR3 is 13 residues long. V lost 5 bases, J lost 9 bases, and 17 bases lay in between. Germline CDR1 SEHNR, CDR2 FQNEAQ (reference sequence). The CDR3 here is CASSRLPQATQYF. The CDR3, as DNA: TGTGCCAGCAGCCGCCTACCACAGGCGACGCAGTACTTC.

This clone showed up just a few times. This chain uses TRBV25-1 with TRBJ2-7; 8 nucleotides line up with TRBD2. Germline V lookup: CDR1 MGHDK, CDR2 SYGVNS. V was clipped by 3 bases and J by 6 bases; unmatched bases: 10. The CDR3 runs 15 residues. CDR3 in amino acids: CASSEGTRFCCEQYF. CDR3 bases: TGTGCCAGCAGTGAGGGGACTAGATTTTGCTGCGAGCAGTACTTC.

This sequence joins TRBV7-9 and TRBJ1-1, with 11 bases that match TRBD1. Germline CDR1 SEHNR, CDR2 FQNEAQ (reference sequence). This CDR3 is built from 15 residues. Trimming took 5 bases from V and 1 from J; bases not matched to a gene: 3. CDR3 amino acids: CASSLGQGENTEAFF. CDR3 nucleotide sequence: TGTGCCAGCAGCCTGGGACAGGGGGAGAACACTGAAGCTTTCTTT.

V gene TRBV25-1 combines with J gene TRBJ2-5; D may be TRBD1 (5 bases). Trimming took off 3 bases at V and 2 bases at J, with 16 bases between the two ends. The V gene's germline CDR1 is MGHDK and CDR2 SYGVNS. The CDR3 is 16 residues long. The CDR3 region has the DNA TGTGCCAGCAGTGATGGTTCCTGGCAGGGACAAGAGACCCAGTACTTC. Encoded protein: CASSDGSWQGQETQYF.

This chain joins TRBV6-1 and TRBJ2-1, with 10 bases aligning to TRBD2. CDR1 is MNHNS, CDR2 SASEGT, per germline. Trimming at V came to 8 bases and at J to 7 bases, leaving 5 bases not matched to a gene. CDR3 length equals 13 residues. The CDR3 here is CASHVTSGNEQFF. CDR3 DNA: TGTGCCAGCCACGTGACTAGCGGGAATGAGCAGTTCTTC.

In its sample, this clone was seen once. The V and J genes are TRBV14 and TRBJ2-3, with 16 positions matching TRBD2. The CDR3 totals 17 residues. In germline, CDR1 is SGHDN, CDR2 FVKESK. The trim removed 5 bases at V and 2 bases at J, leaving 4 bases unmatched. The CDR3, as DNA: TGTGCCAGCAGCGCGGGACTAGCGGGAGGGTACACAGATACGCAGTATTTT. Its translation is CASSAGLAGGYTDTQYF.

This clone occurred once. The chain employs TRBV6-5 and TRBJ2-5; TRBD2 matches 8 bases. CDR3 length: 16 amino acids. The germline CDR1 and CDR2 sequences are MNHEY and SVGAGI. V gave up 4 bases and J gave up 6 bases; unmatched junction bases: 13. The DNA of the CDR3 is TGTGCCAGCAGTTTCTCACAGCGGGAGTGGAGCAAGACCCAGTACTTC. It translates to CASSFSQREWSKTQYF.

Only one count was recorded for this clone. The J gene is TRBJ1-3, the V gene TRBV27; TRBD1 aligns across 7 bases. V shed 5 bases and J 4 bases; nucleotides not matched to a gene: 8. The CDR3 has 15 residues. Per the germline V gene, CDR1 is MNHEY and CDR2 is SMNVEV (reference sequence). The chain's CDR3 is CASSPNRGPGNTIYF. The CDR3 DNA reads as TGTGCCAGCAGTCCTAACAGGGGACCCGGAAACACCATATATTTT.

V and J are TRBV30 and TRBJ2-2; a weak D match, TRBD2 (6 bases). V gave up 5 bases and J gave up 4 bases, with 8 bases separating them. The CDR3 sequence is 12 residues long. Germline V lookup: CDR1 GTSNPN, CDR2 SVGIG (reference sequence). The CDR3 nucleotides are TGTGCCTGGCAGACTAGCACCGGGGAGCTGTTTTTT. Translation: CAWQTSTGELFF. The variable domain in full, with the rest retrieved from reference TRBV30 and TRBJ2-2, is SQTIHQWPATLVQPVGSPLSLECTVEGTSNPNLYWYRQAAGRGLQLLFYSVGIGQISSEVPQNLSASRPQDRQFILSSKKLLLSDSGFYLCAWQTSTGELFFGEGSRLTVL.

This chain links TRBV30 with TRBJ1-2; a possible D gene is TRBD1 (6 bases). Germline-derived CDR1 and CDR2 are GTSNPN and SVGIG (reference sequence). The CDR3 contains 15 residues. V lost 1 base to trimming and J lost 2 bases, with 14 bases between them. The CDR3 nucleotides read TGTGCCTGGAGTGCGACGCCACAGGGAAACTATGGCTACACCTTC. As protein: CAWSATPQGNYGYTF.

This clone has at least ten counts. The chain couples TRBV5-6 to TRBJ1-5; the match to TRBD1 covers 7 bases. The trim removed 4 bases at V and 9 bases at J, leaving 10 bases unmatched. This CDR3 region has 14 residues. Germline CDR1 and CDR2: SGHDT and YYEEEE. The CDR3 loop is CASSSQGVLGPQHF. CDR3 coding DNA: TGTGCCAGCAGCAGCCAGGGGGTCCTCGGGCCCCAGCATTTT.

The chain employs TRBV25-1 and TRBJ2-3, with D possibly being TRBD2 (7 bases). Trimming stripped 1 base from V and 6 bases from J, with 23 bases between. The CDR3 totals 18 residues. CDR1 is MGHDK and CDR2 is SYGVNS in the germline V gene. The CDR3 here is CASSELLRGGETRDTQYF. DNA for the CDR3: TGTGCCAGCAGTGAATTGTTGAGAGGGGGGGAAACTAGGGATACGCAGTATTTT.

The genes are TRBV4-1 and TRBJ2-5; 7 positions match TRBD1. V trimming: 4 bases; J trimming: 2 bases; junction bases outside the gene matches: 7. CDR3 length equals 15 residues. Germline V lookup: CDR1 MGHRA, CDR2 YSYEKL. Here the CDR3 reads CASSLPDRVQETQYF. For the CDR3, the DNA is TGCGCCAGCAGCCTTCCCGACAGGGTGCAAGAGACCCAGTACTTC.

The chain is built from TRBV4-3 and TRBJ1-4; 8 bases fit TRBD1. The CDR3 has 15 amino acids. The germline CDR1 and CDR2 sequences are LGHNA and YSLEER. The J segment lost 9 bases and the V segment lost 2 bases, leaving 8 bases of the junction unmatched. CDR3 amino acids: CASSQLKQGGQKLFF. CDR3 bases: TGCGCCAGCAGCCAACTGAAACAGGGGGGGCAAAAACTGTTTTTT.

The gene calls are TRBV19 and TRBJ2-1; the match to TRBD1 covers 7 bases. The CDR3 has 13 amino acids. V gave up 8 bases and J gave up 3 bases; unmatched junction bases: 4. CDR1 and CDR2 (germline): LNHDA, SQIVND (reference sequence). Written as DNA, the CDR3 is TGTGCCAGTGAGGGACAGATCTACAATGAGCAGTTCTTC. It codes for CASEGQIYNEQFF.

The CDR3 DNA sequence: TGTGCCTGGAGTGTGGCGGGGGGCCCAGGCTATGGCTACACCTTC. It translates to CAWSVAGGPGYGYTF. This sequence joins TRBV30 and TRBJ1-2, with D perhaps matching TRBD1 (6 bases). The germline V and J ends were trimmed by 0 bases and 4 bases, with 15 bases remaining between them. The germline gives CDR1 GTSNPN, CDR2 SVGIG (reference sequence). The CDR3 runs to 15 residues.

The chain employs TRBV9 and TRBJ1-1; 8 bases map to TRBD1. The CDR3 is made up of 15 amino acids. The germline gives CDR1 SGDLS, CDR2 YYNGEE. V lost 3 bases to trimming and J lost 1 base; unmatched junction nucleotides: 5. CDR3 protein: CASSGRTGTNTEAFF. For the CDR3, the DNA is TGTGCCAGCAGCGGACGGACAGGGACGAACACTGAAGCTTTCTTT.

V usage is TRBV6-1 and J usage is TRBJ1-1; 8 positions agree with TRBD1. The germline V gene has CDR1 MNHNS and CDR2 SASEGT. This CDR3 region has 15 residues. The V segment lost 3 bases and the J segment 7 bases; nucleotides outside the gene matches: 10. CDR3 coding DNA: TGTGCCAGCAGTGACAGGGGGCGAAGCAGCGTTGAAGCTTTCTTT. Translating it yields CASSDRGRSSVEAFF.

This chain connects TRBV30 to TRBJ2-1; 8 bases align to TRBD2. The V and J ends lost 3 bases and 10 bases, in that order; junction bases with no gene match: 11. There are 14 residues in the CDR3. Germline lookup yields CDR1 GTSNPN and CDR2 SVGIG (reference sequence). CDR3 protein: CAWSTPGGLGEQFF. The DNA for the CDR3 is TGTGCCTGGAGCACTCCGGGAGGGCTTGGAGAGCAGTTCTTC. The full variable domain, completed using reference TRBV30 and TRBJ2-1, is SQTIHQWPATLVQPVGSPLSLECTVEGTSNPNLYWYRQAAGRGLQLLFYSVGIGQISSEVPQNLSASRPQDRQFILSSKKLLLSDSGFYLCAWSTPGGLGEQFFGPGTRLTVL.

This sequence joins TRBV19 and TRBJ1-3; TRBD1 is a possible D gene (6 bases). The CDR3 contains 14 residues. V was cut by 6 bases and J by 4 bases, with 13 bases left in between. The V gene's germline CDR1 is LNHDA and CDR2 SQIVND (reference sequence). CDR3 sequence (DNA): TGTGCCAGTAGCTGGGACACCGCCGGAAACACCATATATTTT. The encoded protein is CASSWDTAGNTIYF.

This clone has more than one count but fewer than ten. The J gene is TRBJ1-2, the V gene TRBV5-4; D call uncertain. The length of the CDR3 is 14 residues. V was trimmed by 0 bases and J by 7 bases, leaving 13 bases between them. Germline V gives CDR1 SGHNT, CDR2 YYREEE (reference sequence). In DNA, the CDR3 is TGTGCCAGCAGCTTGGCCGAGGCAGCTGGTGGCTACACCTTC. This codes for CASSLAEAAGGYTF.

The chain combines TRBV4-3 with TRBJ2-1, with 8 bases matching TRBD2. The trim removed 0 bases at V and 5 bases at J, leaving 6 bases unmatched. Germline V gives CDR1 LGHNA, CDR2 YSLEER. CDR3 length equals 16 residues. The CDR3 sequence: CASSQDRAGGDNEQFF. In DNA, the CDR3 is TGCGCCAGCAGCCAAGACAGGGCGGGGGGCGACAATGAGCAGTTCTTC.